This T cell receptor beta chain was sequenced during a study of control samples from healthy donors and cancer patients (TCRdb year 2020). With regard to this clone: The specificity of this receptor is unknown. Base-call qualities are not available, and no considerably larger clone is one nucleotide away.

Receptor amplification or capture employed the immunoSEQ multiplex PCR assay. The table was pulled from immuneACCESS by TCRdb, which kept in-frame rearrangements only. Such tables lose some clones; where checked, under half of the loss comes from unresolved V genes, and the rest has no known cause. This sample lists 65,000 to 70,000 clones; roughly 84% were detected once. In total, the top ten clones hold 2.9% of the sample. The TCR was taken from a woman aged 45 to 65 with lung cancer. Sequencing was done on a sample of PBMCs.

The CDR3 reads as follows: CATSDFGRGNTDTQYF. In nucleotides, the sequence is TGTGCCACCAGTGATTTTGGACGGGGAAACACAGATACGCAGTATTTT. The chain links TRBV24-1 with TRBJ2-3, with a weak D call of TRBD2 (5 bases match). At the junction V is shortened by 1 base and J by 2 bases, with 12 bases in between. From its cysteine to its phenylalanine, the CDR3 spans 16 amino acids. The sequence is cut down to CDR3 DNA, 48 bases in frame from base 1. The germline V gene provides CDR1 KGHDR and CDR2 SFDVKD.